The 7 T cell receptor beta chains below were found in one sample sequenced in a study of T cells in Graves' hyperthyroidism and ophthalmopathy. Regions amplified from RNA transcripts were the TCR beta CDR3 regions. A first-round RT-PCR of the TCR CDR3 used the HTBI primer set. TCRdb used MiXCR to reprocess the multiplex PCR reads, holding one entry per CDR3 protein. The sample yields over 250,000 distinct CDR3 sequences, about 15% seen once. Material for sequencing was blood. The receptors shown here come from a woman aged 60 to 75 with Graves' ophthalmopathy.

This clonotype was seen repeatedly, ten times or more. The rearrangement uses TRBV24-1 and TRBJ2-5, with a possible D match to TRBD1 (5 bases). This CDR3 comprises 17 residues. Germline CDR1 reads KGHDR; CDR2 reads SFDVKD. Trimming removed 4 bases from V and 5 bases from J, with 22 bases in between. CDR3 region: CATSDPNPILGQETQYF. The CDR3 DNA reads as TGTGCCACCAGTGACCCGAACCCCATCCTGGGGCAGGAGACCCAGTACTTC.

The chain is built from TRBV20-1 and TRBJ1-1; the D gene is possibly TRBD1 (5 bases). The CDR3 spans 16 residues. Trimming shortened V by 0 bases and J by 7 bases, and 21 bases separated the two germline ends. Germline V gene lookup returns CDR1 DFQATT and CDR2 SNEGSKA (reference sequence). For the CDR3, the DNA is TGCAGTGCTAGAGATCGGATGACAAGGGGCAGAGGTGAAGCTTTCTTT. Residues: CSARDRMTRGRGEAFF.

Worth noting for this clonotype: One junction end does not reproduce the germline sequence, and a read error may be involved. The CDR3: CASSSGTGTQYF. For the CDR3, the DNA is TGTGCCAGCAGTTCCGGGACAGGTACGCAGTATTTT. The chain joins TRBV27 to TRBJ2-3; TRBD1 aligns across 8 bases. The CDR3 runs to 12 residues. CDR1 and CDR2 from the germline V gene are MNHEY and SMNVEV (reference sequence).

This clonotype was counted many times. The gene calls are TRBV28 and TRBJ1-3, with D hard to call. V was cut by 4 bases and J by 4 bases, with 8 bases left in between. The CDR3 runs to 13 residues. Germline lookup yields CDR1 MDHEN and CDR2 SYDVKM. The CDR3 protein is CASSSSWGNTIYF. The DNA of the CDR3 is TGTGCCAGCAGTTCCTCATGGGGAAACACCATATATTTT.

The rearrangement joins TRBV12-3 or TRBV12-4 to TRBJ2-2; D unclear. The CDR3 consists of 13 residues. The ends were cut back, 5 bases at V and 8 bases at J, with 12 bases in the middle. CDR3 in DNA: TGTGCCAGCAGTCCGAATGTGGTAGGGGAGCTGTTTTTT. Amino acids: CASSPNVVGELFF.

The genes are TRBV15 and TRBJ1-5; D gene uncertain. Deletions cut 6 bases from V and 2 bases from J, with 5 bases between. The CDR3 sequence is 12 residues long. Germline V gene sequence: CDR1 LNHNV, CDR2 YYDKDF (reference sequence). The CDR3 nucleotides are TGTGCCACCAGTGCAGGCAATCAGCCCCAGCATTTT. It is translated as CATSAGNQPQHF.

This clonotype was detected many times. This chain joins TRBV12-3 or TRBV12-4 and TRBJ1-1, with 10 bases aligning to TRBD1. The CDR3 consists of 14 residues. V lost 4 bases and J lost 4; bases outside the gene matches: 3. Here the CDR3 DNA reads TGTGCCAGCAGTTACAGGACAGGGGGCACTGAAGCTTTCTTT. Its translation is CASSYRTGGTEAFF.